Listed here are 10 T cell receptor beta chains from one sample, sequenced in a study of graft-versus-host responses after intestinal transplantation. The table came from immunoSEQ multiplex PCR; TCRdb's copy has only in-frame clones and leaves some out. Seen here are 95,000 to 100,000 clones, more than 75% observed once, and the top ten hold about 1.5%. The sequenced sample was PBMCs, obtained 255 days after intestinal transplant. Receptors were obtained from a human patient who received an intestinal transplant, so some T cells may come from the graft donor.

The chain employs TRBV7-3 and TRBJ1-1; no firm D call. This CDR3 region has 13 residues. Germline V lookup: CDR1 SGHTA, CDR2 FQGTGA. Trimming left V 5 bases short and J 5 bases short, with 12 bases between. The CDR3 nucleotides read TGTGCCAGCAGCGAAAGAGGGTGGACTGAAGCTTTCTTT. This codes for CASSERGWTEAFF.

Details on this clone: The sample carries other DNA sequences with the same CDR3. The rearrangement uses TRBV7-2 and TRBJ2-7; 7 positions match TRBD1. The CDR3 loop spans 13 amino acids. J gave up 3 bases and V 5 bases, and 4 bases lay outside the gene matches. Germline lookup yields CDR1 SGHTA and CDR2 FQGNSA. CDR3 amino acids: CASSLRDSYEQYF. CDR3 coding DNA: TGTGCCAGCAGCCTCCGGGACAGCTACGAGCAGTACTTC. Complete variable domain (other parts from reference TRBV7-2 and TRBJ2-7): GAGVSQSPSNKVTEKGKDVELRCDPISGHTALYWYRQSLGQGLEFLIYFQGNSAPDKSGLPSDRFSAERTGGSVSTLTIQRTQQEDSAVYLCASSLRDSYEQYFGPGTRLTVT.

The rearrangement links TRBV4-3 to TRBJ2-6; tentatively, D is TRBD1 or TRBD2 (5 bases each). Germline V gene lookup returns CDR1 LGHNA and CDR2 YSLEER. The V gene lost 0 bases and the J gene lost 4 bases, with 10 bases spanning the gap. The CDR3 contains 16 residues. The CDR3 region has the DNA TGCGCCAGCAGCCAAGACGAGGGGATCGGGGCCAACGTCCTGACTTTC. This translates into CASSQDEGIGANVLTF.

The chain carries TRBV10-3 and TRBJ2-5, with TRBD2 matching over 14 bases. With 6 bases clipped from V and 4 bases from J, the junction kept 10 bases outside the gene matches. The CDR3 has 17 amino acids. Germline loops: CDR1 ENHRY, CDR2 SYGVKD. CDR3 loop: CAISPTSGGALLETQYF. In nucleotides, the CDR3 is TGTGCCATCAGCCCGACTAGCGGGGGGGCTCTTTTAGAGACCCAGTACTTC.

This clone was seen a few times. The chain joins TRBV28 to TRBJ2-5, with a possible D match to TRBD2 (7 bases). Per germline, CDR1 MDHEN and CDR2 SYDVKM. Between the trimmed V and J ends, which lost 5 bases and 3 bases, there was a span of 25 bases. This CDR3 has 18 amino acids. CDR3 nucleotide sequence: TGTGCCAGCAGTACCCAGAGGAGCAGGGGACGGGGGGAAGAGACCCAGTACTTC. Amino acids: CASSTQRSRGRGEETQYF.

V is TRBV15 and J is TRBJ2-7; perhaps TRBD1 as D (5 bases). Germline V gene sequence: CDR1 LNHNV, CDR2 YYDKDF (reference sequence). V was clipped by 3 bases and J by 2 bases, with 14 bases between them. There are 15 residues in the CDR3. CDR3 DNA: TGTGCCACCAGCAGTCAAACCGACAGTCCCTACGAGCAGTACTTC. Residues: CATSSQTDSPYEQYF.

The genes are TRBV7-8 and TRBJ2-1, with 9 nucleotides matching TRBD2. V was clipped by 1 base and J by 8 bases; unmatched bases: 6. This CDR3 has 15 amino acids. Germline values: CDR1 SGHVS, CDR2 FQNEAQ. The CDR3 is CASSLGPAGGDEQFF. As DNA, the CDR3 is TGTGCCAGCAGCTTAGGGCCAGCGGGGGGCGATGAGCAGTTCTTC.

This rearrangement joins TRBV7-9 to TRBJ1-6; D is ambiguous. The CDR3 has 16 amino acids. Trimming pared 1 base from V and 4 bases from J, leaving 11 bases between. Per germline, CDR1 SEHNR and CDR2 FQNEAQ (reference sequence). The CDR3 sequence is CASSLGGSAYNSPLHF. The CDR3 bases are TGTGCCAGCAGCTTAGGCGGCAGCGCGTATAATTCACCCCTCCACTTT.

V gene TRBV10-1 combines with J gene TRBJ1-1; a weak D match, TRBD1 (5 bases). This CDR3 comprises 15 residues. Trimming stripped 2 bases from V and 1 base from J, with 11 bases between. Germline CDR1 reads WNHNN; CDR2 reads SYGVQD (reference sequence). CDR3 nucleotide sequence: TGCGCCAGCAGTGAGGGCGGGGCTGGGAACACTGAAGCTTTCTTT. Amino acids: CASSEGGAGNTEAFF.

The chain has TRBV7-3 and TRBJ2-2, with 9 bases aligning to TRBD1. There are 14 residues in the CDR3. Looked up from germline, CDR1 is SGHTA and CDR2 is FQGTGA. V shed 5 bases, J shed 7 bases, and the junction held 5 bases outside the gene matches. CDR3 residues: CASSAGQGVGELFF. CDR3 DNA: TGTGCCAGCAGCGCGGGACAGGGAGTCGGGGAGCTGTTTTTT.